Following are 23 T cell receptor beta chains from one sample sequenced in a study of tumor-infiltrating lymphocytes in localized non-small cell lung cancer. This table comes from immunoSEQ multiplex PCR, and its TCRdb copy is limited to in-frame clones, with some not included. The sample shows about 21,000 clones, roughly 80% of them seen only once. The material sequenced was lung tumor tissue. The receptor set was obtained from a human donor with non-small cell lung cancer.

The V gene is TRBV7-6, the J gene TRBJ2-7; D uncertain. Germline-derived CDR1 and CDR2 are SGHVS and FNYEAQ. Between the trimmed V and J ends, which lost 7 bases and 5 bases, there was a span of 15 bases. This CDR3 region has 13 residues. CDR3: CASTARAGDEQYF. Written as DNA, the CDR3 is TGTGCCAGCACGGCCCGGGCTGGCGACGAGCAGTACTTC. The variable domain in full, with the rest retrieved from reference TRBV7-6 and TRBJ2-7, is GAGVSQSPRYKVTKRGQDVALRCDPISGHVSLYWYRQALGQGPEFLTYFNYEAQQDKSGLPNDRFSAERPEGSISTLTIQRTEQRDSAMYRCASTARAGDEQYFGPGTRLTVT.

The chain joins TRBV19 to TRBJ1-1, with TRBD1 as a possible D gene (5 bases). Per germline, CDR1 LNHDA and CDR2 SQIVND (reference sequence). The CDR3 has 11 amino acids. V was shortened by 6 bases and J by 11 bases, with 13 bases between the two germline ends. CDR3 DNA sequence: TGTGCCAGTAGGGACACCAAAGGCGCTTTCTTT. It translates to CASRDTKGAFF. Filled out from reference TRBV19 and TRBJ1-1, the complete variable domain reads DGGITQSPKYLFRKEGQNVTLSCEQNLNHDAMYWYRQDPGQGLRLIYYSQIVNDFQKGDIAEGYSVSREKKESFPLTVTSAQKNPTAFYLCASRDTKGAFFGQGTRLTVV.

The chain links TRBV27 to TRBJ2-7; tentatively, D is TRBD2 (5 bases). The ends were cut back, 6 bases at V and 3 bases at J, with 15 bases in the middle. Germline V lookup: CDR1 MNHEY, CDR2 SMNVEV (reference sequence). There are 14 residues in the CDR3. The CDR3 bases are TGTGCCAGCAGACTGGGTCGAGGGCTCTACGAGCAGTACTTC. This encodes CASRLGRGLYEQYF.

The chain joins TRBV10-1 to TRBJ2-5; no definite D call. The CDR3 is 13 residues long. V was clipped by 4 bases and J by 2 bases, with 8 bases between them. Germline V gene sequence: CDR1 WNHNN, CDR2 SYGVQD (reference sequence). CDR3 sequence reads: CASSVAGQETQYF. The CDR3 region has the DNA TGCGCCAGCAGTGTTGCAGGACAAGAGACCCAGTACTTC.

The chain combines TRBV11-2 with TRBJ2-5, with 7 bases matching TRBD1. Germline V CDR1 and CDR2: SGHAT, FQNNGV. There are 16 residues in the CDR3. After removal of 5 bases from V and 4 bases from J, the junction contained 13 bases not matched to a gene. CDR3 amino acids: CASSGPRQGMGETQYF. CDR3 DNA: TGTGCCAGCAGCGGCCCGAGACAGGGAATGGGAGAGACCCAGTACTTC.

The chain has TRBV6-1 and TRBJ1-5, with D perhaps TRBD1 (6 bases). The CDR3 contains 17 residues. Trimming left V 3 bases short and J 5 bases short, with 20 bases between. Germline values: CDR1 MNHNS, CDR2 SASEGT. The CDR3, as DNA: TGTGCCAGCAGTGACCAACGGGGAACAGGGCTAGATCAGCCCCAGCATTTT. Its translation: CASSDQRGTGLDQPQHF.

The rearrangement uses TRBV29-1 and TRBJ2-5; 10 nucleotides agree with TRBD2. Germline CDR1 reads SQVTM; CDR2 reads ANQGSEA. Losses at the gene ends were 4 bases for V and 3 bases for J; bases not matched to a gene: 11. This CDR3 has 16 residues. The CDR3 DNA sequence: TGCAGCGTTGGGGCTAGCGGGAGCGGATTGAAAGAGACCCAGTACTTC. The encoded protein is CSVGASGSGLKETQYF.

The CDR3 DNA reads TGTGCCAGCAGTGAACAGGGGGCGGATCAGCCCCAGCATTTT. Protein sequence: CASSEQGADQPQHF. The chain joins TRBV2 to TRBJ1-5; TRBD1 matches 8 bases. Germline V gene data show CDR1 as SNHLY and CDR2 as FYNNEI. V was clipped by 2 bases and J by 5 bases; unmatched bases: 2. The CDR3 loop spans 14 amino acids.

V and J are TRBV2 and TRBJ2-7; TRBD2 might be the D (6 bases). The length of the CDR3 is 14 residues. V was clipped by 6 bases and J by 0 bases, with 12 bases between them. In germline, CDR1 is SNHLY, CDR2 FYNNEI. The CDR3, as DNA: TGTGCCAGCAGCCGGACGACTAGCTCCTACGAGCAGTACTTC. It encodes CASSRTTSSYEQYF.

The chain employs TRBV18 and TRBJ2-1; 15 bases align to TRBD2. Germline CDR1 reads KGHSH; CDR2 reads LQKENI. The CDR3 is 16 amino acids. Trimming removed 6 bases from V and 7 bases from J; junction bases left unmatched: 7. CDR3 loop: CASSPWTSGRGNEQFF. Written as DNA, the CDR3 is TGTGCCAGCTCCCCCTGGACTAGCGGGAGGGGGAATGAGCAGTTCTTC. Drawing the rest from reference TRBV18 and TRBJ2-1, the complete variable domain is NAGVMQNPRHLVRRRGQEARLRCSPMKGHSHVYWYRQLPEEGLKFMVYLQKENIIDESGMPKERFSAEFPKEGPSILRIQQVVRGDSAAYFCASSPWTSGRGNEQFFGPGTRLTVL.

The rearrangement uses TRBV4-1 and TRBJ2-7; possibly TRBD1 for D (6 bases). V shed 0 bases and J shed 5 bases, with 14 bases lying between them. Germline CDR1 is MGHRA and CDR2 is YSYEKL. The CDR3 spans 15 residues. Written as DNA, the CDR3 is TGCGCCAGCAGCCAAGAAGGTACCAGGGGCCACGAGCAGTACTTC. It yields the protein CASSQEGTRGHEQYF.

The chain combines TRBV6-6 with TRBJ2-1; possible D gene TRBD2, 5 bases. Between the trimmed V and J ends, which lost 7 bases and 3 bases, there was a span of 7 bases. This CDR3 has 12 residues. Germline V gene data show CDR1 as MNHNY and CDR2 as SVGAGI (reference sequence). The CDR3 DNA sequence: TGTGCCAGCACCGACTACTACAATGAGCAGTTCTTC. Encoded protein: CASTDYYNEQFF.

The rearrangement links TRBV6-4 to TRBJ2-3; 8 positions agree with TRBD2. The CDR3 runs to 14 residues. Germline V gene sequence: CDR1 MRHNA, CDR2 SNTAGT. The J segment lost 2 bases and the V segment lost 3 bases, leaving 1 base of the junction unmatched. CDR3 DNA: TGTGCCAGCAGTGAGACTAGCGCCACAGATACGCAGTATTTT. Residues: CASSETSATDTQYF.

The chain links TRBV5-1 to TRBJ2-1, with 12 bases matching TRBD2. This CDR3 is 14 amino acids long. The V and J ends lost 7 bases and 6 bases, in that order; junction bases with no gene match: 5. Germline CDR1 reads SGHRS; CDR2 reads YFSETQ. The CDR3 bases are TGCGCCAGCGCGCGGACTAGCGGGACCAATGAGCAGTTCTTC. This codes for CASARTSGTNEQFF.

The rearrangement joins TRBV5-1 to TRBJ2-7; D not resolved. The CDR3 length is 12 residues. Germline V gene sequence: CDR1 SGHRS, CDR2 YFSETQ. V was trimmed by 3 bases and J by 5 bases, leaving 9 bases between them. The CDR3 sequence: CASSSSGHEQYF. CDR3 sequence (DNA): TGCGCCAGCAGCTCCTCGGGTCACGAGCAGTACTTC.

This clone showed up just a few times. CDR3 amino acids: CASSPSGGTQYF. The DNA for the CDR3 is TGTGCCAGCAGCCCCAGCGGGGGGACGCAGTATTTT. The V call is TRBV11-3, the J call TRBJ2-3; TRBD2 aligns across 9 bases. In germline, CDR1 is SGHNT, CDR2 YENEEA. There are 12 residues in the CDR3. V lost 5 bases, J lost 9 bases, and 3 bases stayed unmatched.

CDR3 in amino acids: CAWDRGEYEQYF. In DNA form, the CDR3 reads TGTGCCTGGGACAGGGGCGAATACGAGCAGTACTTC. The chain combines TRBV30 with TRBJ2-7, with 8 bases fitting TRBD1. Unmatched junction bases numbered 4, after V lost 5 bases and J lost 4 bases. CDR1 and CDR2 (germline): GTSNPN, SVGIG (reference sequence). The CDR3 covers 12 residues.

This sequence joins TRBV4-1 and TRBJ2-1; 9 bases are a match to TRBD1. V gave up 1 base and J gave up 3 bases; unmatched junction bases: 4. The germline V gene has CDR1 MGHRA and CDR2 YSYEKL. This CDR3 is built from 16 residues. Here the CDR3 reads CASSQGGQGFYNEQFF. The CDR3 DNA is TGCGCCAGCAGCCAAGGGGGACAGGGATTCTACAATGAGCAGTTCTTC.

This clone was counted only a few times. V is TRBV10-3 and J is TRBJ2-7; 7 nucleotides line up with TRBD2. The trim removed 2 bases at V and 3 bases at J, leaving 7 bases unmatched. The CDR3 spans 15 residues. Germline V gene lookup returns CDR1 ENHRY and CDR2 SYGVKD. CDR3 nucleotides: TGTGCCATCAGTGAGCGGGGCGCGGGGGTCTACGAGCAGTACTTC. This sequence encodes CAISERGAGVYEQYF.

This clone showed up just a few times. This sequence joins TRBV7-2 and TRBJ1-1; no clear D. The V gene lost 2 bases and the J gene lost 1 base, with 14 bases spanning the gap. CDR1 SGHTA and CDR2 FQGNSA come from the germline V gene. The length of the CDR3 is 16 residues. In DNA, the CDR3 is TGTGCCAGCAGCTTAATTCAGGTTTTAAGGAACACTGAAGCTTTCTTT. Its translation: CASSLIQVLRNTEAFF.

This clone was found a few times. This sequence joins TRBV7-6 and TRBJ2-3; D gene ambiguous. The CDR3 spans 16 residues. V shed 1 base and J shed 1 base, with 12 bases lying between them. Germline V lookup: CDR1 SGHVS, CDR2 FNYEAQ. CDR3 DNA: TGTGCCAGCAGCTTAGGGGCTCCAGGAGGCACAGATACGCAGTATTTT. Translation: CASSLGAPGGTDTQYF.

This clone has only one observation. The CDR3 sequence: CSVAKQGGTEAFF. The CDR3 bases are TGCAGCGTTGCTAAACAGGGTGGGACTGAAGCTTTCTTT. The V and J genes are TRBV29-1 and TRBJ1-1; TRBD1 might be the D (6 bases). Germline V gene data show CDR1 as SQVTM and CDR2 as ANQGSEA. The V and J ends lost 4 bases and 5 bases respectively, with 14 bases between them. The CDR3 runs 13 residues.

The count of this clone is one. The CDR3 sequence is CASSFAGTSEQYF. In DNA form, the CDR3 reads TGCGCCAGCAGCTTCGCAGGGACCTCCGAGCAGTACTTC. The V call is TRBV5-1, the J call TRBJ2-7; perhaps D is TRBD1 or TRBD2 (5 bases each). This CDR3 has 13 amino acids. The germline V gene has CDR1 SGHRS and CDR2 YFSETQ. Deletions cut 2 bases from V and 6 bases from J, with 12 bases between.